This T cell receptor beta chain was identified during a study of spatial heterogeneity in lung cancer. About the research overall: Fewer alpha-chain than beta-chain sequences were consistently detected.

The CDR3 is made up of 15 amino acids. The germline V gene encodes CDR1 SNHLY and CDR2 FYNNEI. V lost 5 bases to trimming and J lost 0 bases; unmatched junction nucleotides: 2. This clonotype was picked up many times. Because the library targeted alpha chains, this beta chain is an off-target read whose size means little. Documented time point: sample taken at primary tumor resection. Without sorting, whole RNA was sequenced from tumor, nontumor lung or frozen PBMC. MiXCR, run by TCRdb on the 5' RACE reads, gives a single entry per CDR3 protein. Of 9,500 to 14,000 distinct CDR3 sequences listed, more than 3% are singletons.

V gene TRBV2 combines with J gene TRBJ2-2, with 8 bases identical to TRBD1. The sequencing used PBMCs, collected at surgery. The source of this sequence is a female donor with early-stage non-small cell lung cancer. The CDR3 here is CASSWTGPNTGELFF. As DNA, the CDR3 is TGTGCCAGCAGTTGGACAGGGCCGAACACCGGGGAGCTGTTTTTT.